The 26 T cell receptor beta chains below come from one sample, sequenced in a study of T-cell memory formation after mild COVID-19. TCRdb reprocessed the 5' RACE reads with MiXCR, giving one entry per CDR3 protein. The sample lists some 410,000 distinct CDR3 sequences, around a quarter occurring once. Sequenced: PBMCs or a T cell subset sorted from them (not recorded which). The receptors originated from an adult woman who had mild COVID-19 (a few samples of this study predate the infection). Cell type and time point are not known.

This chain uses TRBV20-1 with TRBJ1-2; D unresolved. The V gene lost 1 base and the J gene lost 4 bases, with 16 bases spanning the gap. The CDR3 is 15 amino acids. Germline CDR1 and CDR2: DFQATT and SNEGSKA (reference sequence). CDR3 DNA sequence: TGCAGTGCTAGAGTCAGCGAGAGAGTCTTCTATGGCTACACCTTC. Its translation is CSARVSERVFYGYTF.

This clonotype was seen many times. V usage is TRBV29-1 and J usage is TRBJ1-1; a weak D match, TRBD1 (5 bases). The CDR3 covers 13 residues. CDR1 is SQVTM and CDR2 is ANQGSEA in the germline V gene. V was cut by 0 bases and J by 3 bases, with 8 bases left in between. The CDR3 region is CSVEEDSYTEAFF. Written as DNA, the CDR3 is TGCAGCGTTGAAGAAGACAGTTACACTGAAGCTTTCTTT.

This clonotype was recorded at least ten times. This chain connects TRBV5-1 to TRBJ2-1; TRBD1 aligns across 10 bases. The V and J ends lost 4 bases and 2 bases, in that order; junction bases with no gene match: 3. The germline CDR1 and CDR2 sequences are SGHRS and YFSETQ. The CDR3 runs 15 residues. CDR3 DNA: TGCGCCAGCAGCCTAGGGACAGGGGCCTACAATGAGCAGTTCTTC. This sequence encodes CASSLGTGAYNEQFF.

This clonotype was counted only a few times. The J gene is TRBJ2-3, the V gene TRBV7-9, with D possibly being TRBD1 (6 bases). This CDR3 contains 16 residues. The germline V and J ends were trimmed by 5 bases and 3 bases, with 18 bases remaining between them. Per germline, CDR1 SEHNR and CDR2 FQNEAQ (reference sequence). The CDR3 sequence: CASSPPFGGETDTQYF. The CDR3 DNA reads TGTGCCAGCAGCCCTCCCTTTGGGGGCGAGACAGATACGCAGTATTTT.

Only a few counts were recorded for this clonotype. The V gene is TRBV12-3 or TRBV12-4, the J gene TRBJ2-5; the D gene is possibly TRBD2 (6 bases). Trimming cost V 5 bases and J 3 bases, with 10 bases left between them. The CDR3 contains 13 residues. The DNA of the CDR3 is TGTGCCAGCAGTGGTAGCGGCAAAGAGACCCAGTACTTC. It specifies CASSGSGKETQYF.

This clonotype was seen only a few times. V is TRBV5-6 and J is TRBJ2-5; no reliable D call. Trimming took 4 bases from V and 6 from J, leaving 16 bases between them. CDR1 SGHDT and CDR2 YYEEEE come from the germline V gene. The CDR3 consists of 14 residues. The CDR3 DNA reads TGTGCCAGCAGCCCAAGGCCCGCGTCCCAGACCCAGTACTTC. Translation: CASSPRPASQTQYF.

The chain is built from TRBV5-1 and TRBJ2-5, with 7 bases matching TRBD2. This CDR3 is built from 16 residues. The J segment lost 2 bases and the V segment lost 4 bases, leaving 11 bases of the junction unmatched. Looked up from germline, CDR1 is SGHRS and CDR2 is YFSETQ. CDR3 coding DNA: TGCGCCAGCAGCCCAAGACTAGCAGATGCTCAAGAGACCCAGTACTTC. This codes for CASSPRLADAQETQYF.

In its sample, this clonotype was seen a few times. The CDR3 nucleotides are TGTGCCAGCAGCTCTTCGGGACCGGTGAATTCACCCCTCCACTTT. Translation: CASSSSGPVNSPLHF. V gene TRBV7-2 combines with J gene TRBJ1-6; a possible D gene is TRBD1 (5 bases). Germline V lookup: CDR1 SGHTA, CDR2 FQGNSA. This CDR3 region has 15 residues. V lost 4 bases and J 7 bases, leaving 14 bases between the germline ends. The whole variable domain, filled in from reference TRBV7-2 and TRBJ1-6, reads GAGVSQSPSNKVTEKGKDVELRCDPISGHTALYWYRQSLGQGLEFLIYFQGNSAPDKSGLPSDRFSAERTGGSVSTLTIQRTQQEDSAVYLCASSSSGPVNSPLHFGNGTRLTVT.

This clonotype has only a few counts. The rearrangement joins TRBV5-1 to TRBJ2-2; possible D gene TRBD2, 6 bases. CDR1 and CDR2 from the germline V gene are SGHRS and YFSETQ. V was cut by 2 bases and J by 7 bases, with 12 bases left in between. The CDR3 has 14 amino acids. Written as DNA, the CDR3 is TGCGCCAGCAGCTTACCGGGGGTGGACGGGGAGCTGTTTTTT. Translation gives CASSLPGVDGELFF. The variable domain in full, completed from reference TRBV5-1 and TRBJ2-2, reads KAGVTQTPRYLIKTRGQQVTLSCSPISGHRSVSWYQQTPGQGLQFLFEYFSETQRNKGNFPGRFSGRQFSNSRSEMNVSTLELGDSALYLCASSLPGVDGELFFGEGSRLTVL.

The rearrangement joins TRBV14 to TRBJ1-1, with 7 positions matching TRBD1. The germline CDR1 and CDR2 sequences are SGHDN and FVKESK. The CDR3 contains 15 residues. With 0 bases clipped from V and 4 bases from J, the junction kept 5 bases outside the gene matches. CDR3 DNA: TGTGCCAGCAGCCAAGAGACAGGGTTGGGCACTGAAGCTTTCTTT. Translating gives CASSQETGLGTEAFF.

This clonotype has just a few counts. The rearrangement joins TRBV4-1 to TRBJ1-5; 11 bases fit TRBD1. Germline trimming cut 1 base from V and 1 base from J; bases unmatched to any gene: 3. CDR1 is MGHRA and CDR2 is YSYEKL in the germline V gene. The CDR3 extends over 17 amino acids. CDR3 in DNA: TGCGCCAGCAGCCAAGGGGGACAGGGGGTAAGCAATCAGCCCCAGCATTTT. Its protein is CASSQGGQGVSNQPQHF.

This chain links TRBV15 with TRBJ2-2; 7 nucleotides match TRBD1. The CDR3 length is 13 residues. V lost 10 bases, J lost 5 bases, and 7 bases stayed unmatched. Germline V lookup: CDR1 LNHNV, CDR2 YYDKDF (reference sequence). As DNA, the CDR3 is TGTGCCATTTCGACAGGGAAAACCGGGGAGCTGTTTTTT. Its protein product is CAISTGKTGELFF. The complete variable domain, with remaining parts taken from reference TRBV15 and TRBJ2-2, reads DAMVIQNPRYQVTQFGKPVTLSCSQTLNHNVMYWYQQKSSQAPKLLFHYYDKDFNNEADTPDNFQSRRPNTSFCFLDIRSPGLGDTAMYLCAISTGKTGELFFGEGSRLTVL.

This clonotype was detected only a few times. The chain recombines TRBV24-1 with TRBJ1-1; D is unresolved. The length of the CDR3 is 14 residues. The germline V gene has CDR1 KGHDR and CDR2 SFDVKD. V lost 2 bases and J 4 bases, leaving 10 bases between the germline ends. CDR3 residues: CATSDSWPTTEAFF. CDR3 in DNA: TGTGCCACCAGTGATTCGTGGCCGACCACTGAAGCTTTCTTT.

In this sample, this clonotype turned up a few times. The chain has TRBV20-1 and TRBJ2-1; D unclear. With 3 bases removed from V and 8 bases from J, the gap between germline ends came to 11 bases. Germline loops: CDR1 DFQATT, CDR2 SNEGSKA (reference sequence). This CDR3 has 12 amino acids. The CDR3 region is CSASPPSDEQFF. The CDR3 DNA sequence: TGCAGTGCTAGTCCCCCCAGCGATGAGCAGTTCTTC.

The chain links TRBV4-2 to TRBJ1-2; 7 bases line up with TRBD1. The CDR3 covers 14 residues. Germline-derived CDR1 and CDR2 are LGHNA and YNFKEQ. Trimming cost V 2 bases and J 4 bases; bases outside gene matches: 4. The CDR3 protein is CASSQYDRAYGYTF. The CDR3 DNA reads TGTGCCAGCAGCCAATACGACAGGGCCTATGGCTACACCTTC.

The rearrangement uses TRBV19 and TRBJ2-3; the D gene could be TRBD1 or TRBD2 (5 bases each). V lost 5 bases and J 5 bases, leaving 11 bases between the germline ends. Germline-derived CDR1 and CDR2 are LNHDA and SQIVND (reference sequence). The CDR3 spans 13 residues. CDR3 loop: CASSEPGGDTQYF. As DNA, the CDR3 is TGTGCCAGTAGTGAACCTGGGGGAGATACGCAGTATTTT. The full variable domain, with the rest looked up from reference TRBV19 and TRBJ2-3, is DGGITQSPKYLFRKEGQNVTLSCEQNLNHDAMYWYRQDPGQGLRLIYYSQIVNDFQKGDIAEGYSVSREKKESFPLTVTSAQKNPTAFYLCASSEPGGDTQYFGPGTRLTVL.

This chain uses TRBV7-9 with TRBJ2-7; 7 nucleotides line up with TRBD1. The CDR3 extends over 13 amino acids. The germline V gene has CDR1 SEHNR and CDR2 FQNEAQ (reference sequence). Unmatched junction bases numbered 6, after V lost 5 bases and J lost 5 bases. In DNA, the CDR3 is TGTGCCAGCAGCACTGACAGGGACCACGAGCAGTACTTC. This codes for CASSTDRDHEQYF.

The genes are TRBV28 and TRBJ2-7; D possibly corresponds to TRBD1 (5 bases). Looked up from germline, CDR1 is MDHEN and CDR2 is SYDVKM. The CDR3 spans 16 residues. Trimming cost V 6 bases and J 1 base, with 19 bases left between them. The CDR3 region has the DNA TGTGCCAGCAGCTCAGGGCCCTTGGTTACGTCCTACGAGCAGTACTTC. Its translation is CASSSGPLVTSYEQYF.

This clonotype came up a few times. This chain joins TRBV7-9 and TRBJ2-7, with 10 bases matching TRBD1. CDR3 size: 14 residues. Germline values: CDR1 SEHNR, CDR2 FQNEAQ (reference sequence). Unmatched junction bases numbered 2, after V lost 4 bases and J lost 2 bases. Here the CDR3 reads CASSWGTGAYEQYF. The CDR3 region has the DNA TGTGCCAGCAGCTGGGGGACAGGGGCCTACGAGCAGTACTTC. The complete variable domain, with remaining parts taken from reference TRBV7-9 and TRBJ2-7, reads DTGVSQNPRHKITKRGQNVTFRCDPISEHNRLYWYRQTLGQGPEFLTYFQNEAQLEKSRLLSDRFSAERPKGSFSTLEIQRTEQGDSAMYLCASSWGTGAYEQYFGPGTRLTVT.

The chain couples TRBV12-3 or TRBV12-4 to TRBJ2-1, with 9 positions matching TRBD1. The CDR3 length is 15 residues. V shed 5 bases and J 8 bases; nucleotides not matched to a gene: 10. CDR3 sequence: CASSPPGTGPDEQFF. For the CDR3, the DNA is TGTGCCAGCAGTCCCCCCGGGACAGGGCCCGATGAGCAGTTCTTC.

This rearrangement joins TRBV30 to TRBJ2-7; TRBD2 agrees at 13 bases. CDR1 and CDR2 from the germline V gene are GTSNPN and SVGIG (reference sequence). Trimming took 3 bases from V and 5 from J; bases not matched to a gene: 10. This CDR3 is built from 16 residues. The CDR3 DNA reads as TGTGCCTGGAGGAGGGGACTAGCGGGACCTCGGGACGAGCAGTACTTC. Its translation: CAWRRGLAGPRDEQYF. The variable domain in full, with the rest retrieved from reference TRBV30 and TRBJ2-7, is SQTIHQWPATLVQPVGSPLSLECTVEGTSNPNLYWYRQAAGRGLQLLFYSVGIGQISSEVPQNLSASRPQDRQFILSSKKLLLSDSGFYLCAWRRGLAGPRDEQYFGPGTRLTVT.

This clonotype was recorded many times. The chain has TRBV4-2 and TRBJ1-4, with 7 bases aligning to TRBD1. This CDR3 has 16 residues. Germline V gene sequence: CDR1 LGHNA, CDR2 YNFKEQ. V dropped 1 base and J dropped 4; count of bases not matched to a gene: 6. The CDR3 sequence: CASSQAAQGNNEKLFF. CDR3 bases: TGTGCCAGCAGCCAAGCCGCACAGGGGAATAATGAAAAACTGTTTTTT.

The chain is built from TRBV9 and TRBJ2-1; possible D gene TRBD2, 7 bases. V was pared by 2 bases and J by 7 bases, with 16 bases between. Germline V CDR1 and CDR2: SGDLS, YYNGEE. The CDR3 contains 15 residues. The CDR3 coding sequence is TGTGCCAGCAGCGTCCCTAGCGGAGGGGGGAATGAGCAGTTCTTC. Residues: CASSVPSGGGNEQFF.

The gene calls are TRBV7-2 and TRBJ1-1, with 9 bases aligning to TRBD1. The junction had 6 bases not matched to a gene; V was cut back by 3 bases and J by 4 bases. Germline V gives CDR1 SGHTA, CDR2 FQGNSA. The CDR3 sequence is 15 residues long. The CDR3 DNA reads as TGTGCCAGCAGCTTTACAGGGGGCGCCTCCACTGAAGCTTTCTTT. Translation: CASSFTGGASTEAFF.

The V and J genes are TRBV18 and TRBJ1-5, with D possibly matching TRBD1 (5 bases). Germline V CDR1 and CDR2: KGHSH, LQKENI. Trimming cost V 2 bases and J 0 bases, with 14 bases left between them. The CDR3 has 17 residues. Written as DNA, the CDR3 is TGTGCCAGCTCACCAACAGGAGGTGGCTATAGCAATCAGCCCCAGCATTTT. As protein: CASSPTGGGYSNQPQHF.

The V call is TRBV18, the J call TRBJ2-1; D is unclear. The V and J ends lost 3 bases and 8 bases respectively, with 8 bases between them. There are 12 residues in the CDR3. Germline CDR1 reads KGHSH; CDR2 reads LQKENI. CDR3 in DNA: TGTGCCAGCTCACCGGGGTACTATGAGCAGTTCTTC. Translated, it gives CASSPGYYEQFF. Variable domain in full (rest from reference TRBV18 and TRBJ2-1): NAGVMQNPRHLVRRRGQEARLRCSPMKGHSHVYWYRQLPEEGLKFMVYLQKENIIDESGMPKERFSAEFPKEGPSILRIQQVVRGDSAAYFCASSPGYYEQFFGPGTRLTVL.